The 17 T cell receptor beta chains below were found in one sample sequenced in a study of shared clonotypes between healthy human individuals. Using immunoSEQ multiplex PCR, the repertoire was profiled, and TCRdb retains in-frame clones only, with some absent. The sample has fewer than 800,000 clones, around 90% seen once; the top ten hold roughly 22%. CD8 cells regarded as naive lacked CD45RO, were positively chosen for CCR7, and omitted terminally differentiated effector memory CD45RA+ cells. The specimen was naive CD8+ T cells sorted from blood. Receptor source: a man younger than 45 in good health.

V and J are TRBV5-5 and TRBJ2-3; D possibly corresponds to TRBD2 (5 bases). Trimming shortened V by 4 bases and J by 3 bases, and 15 bases separated the two germline ends. The germline CDR1 and CDR2 sequences are SGHKS and YYEKEE (reference sequence). This CDR3 region has 15 residues. DNA for the CDR3: TGTGCCAGCAGCCGTTACCCAAGCGGTACAGATACGCAGTATTTT. Its protein is CASSRYPSGTDTQYF.

This chain links TRBV29-1 with TRBJ2-5, with 8 bases matching TRBD2. The germline V gene encodes CDR1 SQVTM and CDR2 ANQGSEA. Trimming at V came to 3 bases and at J to 5 bases, leaving 14 bases not matched to a gene. This CDR3 comprises 16 residues. The CDR3 protein is CSVDTEAQAGVETQYF. Written as DNA, the CDR3 is TGCAGCGTTGATACTGAAGCCCAAGCGGGAGTTGAGACCCAGTACTTC. Drawing the rest from reference TRBV29-1 and TRBJ2-5, the complete variable domain is SAVISQKPSRDICQRGTSLTIQCQVDSQVTMMFWYRQQPGQSLTLIATANQGSEATYESGFVIDKFPISRPNLTFSTLTVSNMSPEDSSIYLCSVDTEAQAGVETQYFGPGTRLLVL.

Comment on this clone: At one boundary the junction diverges from the germline segment, which might be a read error. The V and J genes are TRBV7-7 and TRBJ2-1, with 13 bases identical to TRBD2. The CDR3 has 15 residues. CDR1 is SSHAT, CDR2 FNYEAQ, per germline (reference sequence). The CDR3 loop reads CASSLGLAGEREQFF. The CDR3 DNA reads TGTGCTAGCAGCTTAGGACTAGCGGGAGAGCGTGAGCAGTTCTTC. Full variable domain (missing parts from reference TRBV7-7 and TRBJ2-1): GAGVSQSPRYKVTKRGQDVTLRCDPISSHATLYWYQQALGQGPEFLTYFNYEAQPDKSGLPSDRFSAERPEGSISTLTIQRTEQRDSAMYRCASSLGLAGEREQFFGPGTRLTVL.

The rearrangement uses TRBV7-6 and TRBJ1-3; TRBD1 matches 7 bases. The germline V gene has CDR1 SGHVS and CDR2 FNYEAQ. V lost 4 bases to trimming and J lost 3 bases; unmatched junction nucleotides: 6. This CDR3 is built from 15 residues. The CDR3 region has the DNA TGTGCCAGCAGCTCGGCCCGACAGGGTGGAAACACCATATATTTT. Translating it yields CASSSARQGGNTIYF.

This rearrangement joins TRBV7-9 to TRBJ1-1, with a tentative D call TRBD1 (5 bases). CDR3 length: 15 amino acids. V lost 5 bases and J lost 0, with 13 bases in between. CDR1 and CDR2 from the germline V gene are SEHNR and FQNEAQ (reference sequence). The CDR3 nucleotides read TGTGCCAGCAGCCGGGGGACGCTCATGAACACTGAAGCTTTCTTT. Its translation: CASSRGTLMNTEAFF. The full variable domain, with the rest looked up from reference TRBV7-9 and TRBJ1-1, is DTGVSQNPRHKITKRGQNVTFRCDPISEHNRLYWYRQTLGQGPEFLTYFQNEAQLEKSRLLSDRFSAERPKGSFSTLEIQRTEQGDSAMYLCASSRGTLMNTEAFFGQGTRLTVV.

The rearrangement uses TRBV7-9 and TRBJ1-2; 7 positions match TRBD1. V lost 5 bases to trimming and J lost 5 bases; unmatched junction nucleotides: 5. The germline V gene encodes CDR1 SEHNR and CDR2 FQNEAQ (reference sequence). CDR3 length: 13 residues. Written as DNA, the CDR3 is TGTGCCAGCAGCCGTGACAGGGCTTATGGCTACACCTTC. Protein product: CASSRDRAYGYTF.

In nucleotides, the CDR3 is TGTGCCAGCAGTTTGACAGGGGGCGATGAAAAACTGTTTTTT. Translated, it gives CASSLTGGDEKLFF. This chain uses TRBV27 with TRBJ1-4; 10 nucleotides match TRBD1. The CDR3 has 14 residues. The V and J ends lost 3 bases and 6 bases, in that order; junction bases with no gene match: 1. The germline V gene encodes CDR1 MNHEY and CDR2 SMNVEV (reference sequence).

This rearrangement joins TRBV7-8 to TRBJ1-2; TRBD1 matches 8 bases. The CDR3 totals 15 residues. The junction had 7 bases not matched to a gene; V was cut back by 5 bases and J by 2 bases. CDR1 and CDR2 (germline): SGHVS, FQNEAQ. Here the CDR3 reads CASSPPTGANYGYTF. The CDR3 region has the DNA TGTGCCAGCAGCCCTCCGACAGGGGCGAACTATGGCTACACCTTC.

CDR3 region: CASSYGGLGYEQYF. CDR3 DNA sequence: TGTGCCAGTAGTTATGGGGGGCTTGGGTACGAGCAGTACTTC. The rearrangement uses TRBV19 and TRBJ2-7; the D call may be TRBD1 or TRBD2 (6 bases each). The germline V and J ends were trimmed by 5 bases and 4 bases, with 15 bases remaining between them. The CDR3 is 14 residues long. CDR1 LNHDA and CDR2 SQIVND come from the germline V gene (reference sequence).

A word on this clone: The same CDR3 can be traced to other DNA sequences in this sample. V usage is TRBV4-1 and J usage is TRBJ1-1, with D possibly matching TRBD1 (5 bases). CDR1 MGHRA and CDR2 YSYEKL come from the germline V gene. The ends were cut back, 1 base at V and 1 base at J, with 7 bases in the middle. The CDR3 loop spans 14 amino acids. The CDR3 loop reads CASSQVGGNTEAFF. Here the CDR3 DNA reads TGCGCCAGCAGCCAAGTCGGGGGGAACACTGAAGCTTTCTTT.

The chain joins TRBV11-2 to TRBJ1-1, with D possibly TRBD1 on 6 matching bases. Trimming removed 5 bases at V and 0 bases at J, with 19 bases between. Germline V gene sequence: CDR1 SGHAT, CDR2 FQNNGV. The CDR3 is made up of 17 amino acids. The CDR3 loop is CASSPSRGAGMNTEAFF. CDR3 DNA sequence: TGTGCCAGCAGCCCCTCCCGGGGGGCAGGCATGAACACTGAAGCTTTCTTT. The variable domain in full, completed from reference TRBV11-2 and TRBJ1-1, reads EAGVAQSPRYKIIEKRQSVAFWCNPISGHATLYWYQQILGQGPKLLIQFQNNGVVDDSQLPKDRFSAERLKGVDSTLKIQPAKLEDSAVYLCASSPSRGAGMNTEAFFGQGTRLTVV.

This chain uses TRBV5-5 with TRBJ2-5, with a weak D call TRBD1 (5 bases). This CDR3 is 15 amino acids long. V was clipped by 4 bases and J by 7 bases, with 20 bases between them. Germline CDR1 is SGHKS and CDR2 is YYEKEE (reference sequence). The CDR3 coding sequence is TGTGCCAGCAGCCGTTGGATGGACACGGTGGGGACCCAGTACTTC. It codes for CASSRWMDTVGTQYF.

The chain recombines TRBV4-1 with TRBJ2-1, with TRBD1 identical over 11 bases. The J segment lost 8 bases and the V segment lost 1 base, leaving 4 bases of the junction unmatched. CDR1 and CDR2 (germline): MGHRA, YSYEKL. CDR3 length: 15 residues. The CDR3 DNA follows: TGCGCCAGCAGCCAAGCGGGACAGGGGGGGGATGAGCAGTTCTTC. It translates to CASSQAGQGGDEQFF.

The chain has TRBV4-1 and TRBJ1-5; D possibly corresponds to TRBD1 (6 bases). The germline V gene encodes CDR1 MGHRA and CDR2 YSYEKL. V dropped 2 bases and J dropped 7 bases, with 15 bases sitting between them. The CDR3 runs 15 residues. In nucleotides, the CDR3 is TGCGCCAGCAGCCAATGGAACAGGGAGGACCAGCCCCAGCATTTT. As protein: CASSQWNREDQPQHF.

Notes on this clone: Given a much more abundant clone one base away, this may be a read error. This sequence joins TRBV6-5 and TRBJ2-7; 7 bases fit TRBD1. The V gene's germline CDR1 is MNHEY and CDR2 SVGAGI. The CDR3 has 13 residues. V lost 5 bases and J lost 3; bases outside the gene matches: 4. The CDR3 nucleotides are TGTGCCAGCAGTCCCGGACAGGACTACGAGCAGTACTTC. It encodes CASSPGQDYEQYF.

This clone has only one observation. V gene TRBV6-5 combines with J gene TRBJ2-1; 8 bases are shared with TRBD2. The CDR3 loop spans 13 amino acids. Germline CDR1 and CDR2: MNHEY and SVGAGI. Trimming cost V 5 bases and J 5 bases; bases outside gene matches: 2. The CDR3 reads CASSSGGHNEQFF. DNA for the CDR3: TGTGCCAGCAGTAGCGGGGGTCACAATGAGCAGTTCTTC.

The chain uses TRBV5-4 and TRBJ2-7, with D possibly matching TRBD2 (5 bases). Germline V gives CDR1 SGHNT, CDR2 YYREEE (reference sequence). The ends were cut back, 2 bases at V and 3 bases at J, with 12 bases in the middle. The CDR3 is 14 amino acids. The CDR3 region has the DNA TGTGCCAGCAGCTTTTTCGGGAACAACTACGAGCAGTACTTC. Its protein is CASSFFGNNYEQYF.